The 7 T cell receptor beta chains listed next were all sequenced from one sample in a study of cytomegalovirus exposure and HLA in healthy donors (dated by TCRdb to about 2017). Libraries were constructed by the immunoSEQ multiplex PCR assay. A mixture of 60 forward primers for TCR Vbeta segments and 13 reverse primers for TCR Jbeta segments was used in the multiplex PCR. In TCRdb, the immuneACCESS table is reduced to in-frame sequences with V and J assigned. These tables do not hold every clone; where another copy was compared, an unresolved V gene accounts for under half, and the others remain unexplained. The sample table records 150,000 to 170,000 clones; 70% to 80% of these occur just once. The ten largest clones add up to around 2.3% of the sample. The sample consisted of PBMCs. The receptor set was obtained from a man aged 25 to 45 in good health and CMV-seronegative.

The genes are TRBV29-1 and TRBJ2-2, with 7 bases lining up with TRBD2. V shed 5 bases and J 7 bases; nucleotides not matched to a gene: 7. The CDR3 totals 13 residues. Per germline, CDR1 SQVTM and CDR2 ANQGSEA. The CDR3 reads CSVIWGGFGELFF. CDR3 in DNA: TGCAGCGTTATATGGGGAGGGTTCGGGGAGCTGTTTTTT.

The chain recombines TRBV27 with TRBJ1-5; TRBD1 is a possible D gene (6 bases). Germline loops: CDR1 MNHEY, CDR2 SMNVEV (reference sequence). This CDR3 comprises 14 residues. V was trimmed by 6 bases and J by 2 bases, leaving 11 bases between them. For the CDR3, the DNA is TGTGCCAGCAGAAGGGGGTCGGGCAATCAGCCCCAGCATTTT. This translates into CASRRGSGNQPQHF.

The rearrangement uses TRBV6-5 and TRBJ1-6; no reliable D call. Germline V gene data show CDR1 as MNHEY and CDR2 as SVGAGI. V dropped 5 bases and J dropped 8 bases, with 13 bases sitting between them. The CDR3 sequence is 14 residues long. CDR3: CASSRTAAYSPLHF. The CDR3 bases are TGTGCCAGCAGTCGAACAGCGGCTTATTCACCCCTCCACTTT.

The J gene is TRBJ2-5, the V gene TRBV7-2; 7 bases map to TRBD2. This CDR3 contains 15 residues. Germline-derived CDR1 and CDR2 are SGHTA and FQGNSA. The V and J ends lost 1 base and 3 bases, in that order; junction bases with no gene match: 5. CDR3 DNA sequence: TGTGCCAGCAGCTTAGGGGGCGGGGGAGAAGAGACCCAGTACTTC. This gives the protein CASSLGGGGEETQYF.

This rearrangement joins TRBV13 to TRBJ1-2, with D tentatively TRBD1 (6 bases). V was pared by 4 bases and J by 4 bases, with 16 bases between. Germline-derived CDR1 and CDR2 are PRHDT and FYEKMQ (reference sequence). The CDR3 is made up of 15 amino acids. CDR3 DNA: TGTGCCAGCAGCTCCGGGGGGGGGCTCGGCTATGGCTACACCTTC. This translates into CASSSGGGLGYGYTF.

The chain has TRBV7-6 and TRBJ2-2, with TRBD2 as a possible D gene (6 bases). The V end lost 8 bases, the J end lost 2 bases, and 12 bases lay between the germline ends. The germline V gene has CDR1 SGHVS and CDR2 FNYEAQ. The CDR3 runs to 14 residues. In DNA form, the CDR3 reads TGTGCCAGCCTAGGCGGGGTAAACACCGGGGAGCTGTTTTTT. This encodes CASLGGVNTGELFF.

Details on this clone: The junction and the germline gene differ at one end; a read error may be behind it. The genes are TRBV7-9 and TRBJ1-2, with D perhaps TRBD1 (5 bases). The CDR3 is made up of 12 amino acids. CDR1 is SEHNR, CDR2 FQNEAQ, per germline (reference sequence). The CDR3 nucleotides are TGTGCCAGCAGCTTGGGGGGAGGGAGTAGCGCCTTC. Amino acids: CASSLGGGSSAF.